The clone carrying this T cell receptor (beta chain) was seen more than once but under ten times. Given a much more abundant clone one base away, this may be a read error. The sample originates from a study of prognosis after radiotherapy for stage I lung cancer. As for the study in general: Enrolled patients were those with stage I non-small cell lung cancer, a group that was recruited between early 2018 and early 2019. Of the enrolled patients, fourteen had newly diagnosed primary stage I lung tumors, while a few had oligometastatic NSCLC following surgical resection of the primary tumor.

Starting from genomic DNA, TCR beta CDR3 was amplified through two-round multiplex PCR. Every TRBV and TRBJ gene had its own specific primer in first-round PCR. TCRdb reanalysed the multiplex PCR reads using MiXCR and keeps one entry per CDR3 protein. The sample consists of about 16,000 distinct CDR3 sequences, about 46% of them appearing once. The CDR3 loop spans 15 amino acids. In germline, CDR1 is DFQATT, CDR2 SNEGSKA (reference sequence). This specimen was PBMCs, taken before or after stereotactic body radiation therapy (not recorded which). The chain couples TRBV20-1 to TRBJ2-1; D ambiguous. This TCR was sampled from a donor of 50 years or more with non-small cell lung cancer. CDR3 residues: CSARGVPSSHNEQFF. The CDR3 nucleotides read TGCAGTGCTAGAGGGGTCCCCAGCTCCCACAATGAGCAGTTCTTC.